The next 30 T cell receptor beta chains were all read from a single sample in a study of beta chain features in type 1 diabetes. What was sequenced were expressed TCRB transcripts, since all of the isolated RNA had been reverse transcribed. Some clones are missing from TCRdb's copy, which holds only in-frame ones; the method was immunoSEQ multiplex PCR. This sample has 500,000 to 800,000 clones, with roughly 12% found just once. Their antigen targets remain unknown. Overall study results and limits: In every one of the four CD4+ subsets, TCRB CDR3s were moderately but significantly shorter in Type 1 diabetes patients.

Input material: naive CD4+ T cells from blood. Source of these receptors: a man under 40 with type 1 diabetes.

The V call is TRBV5-4, the J call TRBJ2-7; D perhaps matches TRBD1 (6 bases). The CDR3 sequence is 14 residues long. Per the germline V gene, CDR1 is SGHNT and CDR2 is YYREEE (reference sequence). Trimming removed 6 bases from V and 0 bases from J, with 13 bases in between. Here the CDR3 reads CASKRTDASYEQYF. The CDR3 DNA sequence: TGTGCCAGCAAACGGACAGACGCCTCCTACGAGCAGTACTTC.

DNA for the CDR3: TGTGCCAGCAGTTTTGGAAACACCATATATTTT. This sequence encodes CASSFGNTIYF. The rearrangement links TRBV6-5 to TRBJ1-3, with D hard to call. Deletions cut 4 bases from V and 3 bases from J, with 1 base between. The CDR3 has 11 amino acids. Germline lookup yields CDR1 MNHEY and CDR2 SVGAGI.

The chain employs TRBV10-3 and TRBJ2-1; maybe TRBD1 (6 bases). V was cut by 6 bases and J by 0 bases, with 24 bases left in between. This CDR3 comprises 19 residues. CDR1 is ENHRY and CDR2 is SYGVKD in the germline V gene. The CDR3 nucleotides are TGTGCCATCAGCGCCGCCAGGGGTGAGCGAGGGAGCTCCTACAATGAGCAGTTCTTC. The encoded protein is CAISAARGERGSSYNEQFF.

This clone was seen only a few times. The V and J genes are TRBV11-3 and TRBJ2-1; 8 nucleotides align to TRBD1. The CDR3 runs to 15 residues. Germline assignment: CDR1 SGHNT and CDR2 YENEEA. J was trimmed by 8 bases and V by 5 bases; bases with no gene match: 11. CDR3 sequence: CASSLQDRARDEQFF. CDR3 bases: TGTGCCAGCAGCCTCCAGGACAGGGCTCGGGATGAGCAGTTCTTC.

V usage is TRBV5-6 and J usage is TRBJ1-2; D may be TRBD1 (5 bases). The CDR3 extends over 13 amino acids. Germline CDR1 SGHDT, CDR2 YYEEEE. V lost 6 bases, J lost 1 base, and 10 bases lay in between. CDR3 in DNA: TGTGCCAGCACCACAGGATTTAACTATGGCTACACCTTC. This translates into CASTTGFNYGYTF.

This clone has more than one count but fewer than ten. The chain links TRBV2 to TRBJ2-5; D is undetermined. There are 12 residues in the CDR3. Germline V gives CDR1 SNHLY, CDR2 FYNNEI. V gave up 7 bases and J gave up 4 bases, with 10 bases separating them. Written as DNA, the CDR3 is TGTGCCAGCACGTCGCAAGTAGAGACCCAGTACTTC. This gives the protein CASTSQVETQYF.

In this sample, this clone turned up a few times. The CDR3 sequence: CASSVAGGLSNEQFF. The CDR3 DNA reads TGTGCCAGCAGCGTAGCTGGGGGCCTATCCAATGAGCAGTTCTTC. This sequence joins TRBV9 and TRBJ2-1, with D perhaps TRBD1 (6 bases). The germline V and J ends were trimmed by 0 bases and 6 bases, with 13 bases remaining between them. Germline lookup yields CDR1 SGDLS and CDR2 YYNGEE. The CDR3 is 15 amino acids.

This clone was observed a handful of times. CDR3 nucleotides: TGTGCCAGCGGTAGCCCAGGGATTGAAAAAACCGGGGAGCTGTTTTTT. Protein sequence: CASGSPGIEKTGELFF. The chain uses TRBV4-2 and TRBJ2-2, with D tentatively TRBD1 (5 bases). With 8 bases removed from V and 5 bases from J, the gap between germline ends came to 21 bases. The CDR3 runs 16 residues. Germline CDR1 is LGHNA and CDR2 is YNFKEQ.

This clone was observed a handful of times. The chain is built from TRBV29-1 and TRBJ1-5; possibly TRBD1 for D (5 bases). The V gene lost 4 bases and the J gene lost 4 bases, with 8 bases spanning the gap. The CDR3 sequence is 12 residues long. CDR1 and CDR2 from the germline V gene are SQVTM and ANQGSEA. This chain's CDR3 is CSVAAGNQPQHF. The CDR3 region has the DNA TGCAGCGTTGCTGCAGGGAATCAGCCCCAGCATTTT.

This clone came up a few times. The chain joins TRBV30 to TRBJ2-2; D gene uncertain. Deletions cut 0 bases from V and 4 bases from J, with 9 bases between. The CDR3 contains 14 residues. Germline values: CDR1 GTSNPN, CDR2 SVGIG (reference sequence). This CDR3 reads CAWSVHLSTGELFF. The CDR3 DNA sequence: TGTGCCTGGAGTGTACATCTTTCCACCGGGGAGCTGTTTTTT. Complete variable domain (other parts from reference TRBV30 and TRBJ2-2): SQTIHQWPATLVQPVGSPLSLECTVEGTSNPNLYWYRQAAGRGLQLLFYSVGIGQISSEVPQNLSASRPQDRQFILSSKKLLLSDSGFYLCAWSVHLSTGELFFGEGSRLTVL.

This clone was observed a few times. The rearrangement links TRBV19 to TRBJ2-5; TRBD1 might be the D (5 bases). There are 16 residues in the CDR3. Trimming removed 5 bases at V and 1 base at J, with 17 bases between. Per germline, CDR1 LNHDA and CDR2 SQIVND (reference sequence). The CDR3 loop reads CASSLQAGYGQETQYF. Here the CDR3 DNA reads TGTGCCAGTAGTTTGCAGGCAGGGTACGGCCAAGAGACCCAGTACTTC.

This clone was counted between two and nine times. V is TRBV27 and J is TRBJ2-7; D remains unclear. The germline CDR1 and CDR2 sequences are MNHEY and SMNVEV (reference sequence). V was shortened by 5 bases and J by 4 bases, with 18 bases between the two germline ends. This CDR3 has 15 amino acids. The CDR3 nucleotides are TGTGCCAGCAGTCTCGGACGCCCGCTAATATACGAGCAGTACTTC. Translation gives CASSLGRPLIYEQYF.

Comments on this clone: The DNA is left out, because the CDR3 cannot be placed on it with certainty; the CDR3 is given as TCRdb lists it. The chain recombines TRBV21-1 with TRBJ1-3. TRBV21-1 is an annotated pseudogene. The CDR3 spans 15 residues, counting both ends. The CDR3 here is CASSKGVGSGNTIYF.

Of note for this clone: Other DNA sequences in this sample translate to the same CDR3. Written as DNA, the CDR3 is TGTGCCAGCTCACCACAGGGGGACACTGAAGCTTTCTTT. It is translated as CASSPQGDTEAFF. The chain links TRBV18 to TRBJ1-1; weak D call: TRBD1 (6 bases). The CDR3 is made up of 13 amino acids. Germline V gives CDR1 KGHSH, CDR2 LQKENI. V lost 1 base to trimming and J lost 3 bases, with 6 bases between them.

This clone was found a few times. The V call is TRBV5-1, the J call TRBJ2-1, with D maybe TRBD2 (6 bases). This CDR3 is built from 15 residues. The V gene's germline CDR1 is SGHRS and CDR2 YFSETQ. The germline V and J ends were trimmed by 4 bases and 3 bases, with 14 bases remaining between them. The CDR3 here is CASSHGTSNYNEQFF. In DNA, the CDR3 is TGCGCCAGCAGCCACGGGACTTCAAACTACAATGAGCAGTTCTTC. The full variable domain, in which reference TRBV5-1 and TRBJ2-1 provide the parts outside the CDR3, is KAGVTQTPRYLIKTRGQQVTLSCSPISGHRSVSWYQQTPGQGLQFLFEYFSETQRNKGNFPGRFSGRQFSNSRSEMNVSTLELGDSALYLCASSHGTSNYNEQFFGPGTRLTVL.

In this sample, this clone turned up a few times. The V and J genes are TRBV15 and TRBJ2-7; D is unclear. V lost 3 bases to trimming and J lost 4 bases, with 16 bases between them. Looked up from germline, CDR1 is LNHNV and CDR2 is YYDKDF (reference sequence). There are 15 residues in the CDR3. The CDR3 DNA reads as TGTGCCACCAGCAGGGCTGGCCCAGAGAGATACGAGCAGTACTTC. It encodes CATSRAGPERYEQYF.

The rearrangement links TRBV6-6 to TRBJ1-5, with 7 bases that match TRBD1. V dropped 7 bases and J dropped 0; count of bases not matched to a gene: 6. Germline V CDR1 and CDR2: MNHNY, SVGAGI (reference sequence). This CDR3 contains 15 residues. In nucleotides, the CDR3 is TGTGCCAGCACCCCTACAGGGGATAGCAATCAGCCCCAGCATTTT. It yields the protein CASTPTGDSNQPQHF.

There are a few counts of this clone. The chain has TRBV6-5 and TRBJ2-1, with 11 positions matching TRBD1. This CDR3 has 14 amino acids. V lost 5 bases, J lost 8 bases, and 5 bases stayed unmatched. CDR1 and CDR2 from the germline V gene are MNHEY and SVGAGI. CDR3 amino acids: CASSNGQGADEQFF. The CDR3 bases are TGTGCCAGCAGTAATGGACAGGGGGCCGATGAGCAGTTCTTC.

The CDR3 sequence is CATGRWNTEAFF. As DNA, the CDR3 is TGTGCCACGGGACGGTGGAACACTGAAGCTTTCTTT. The chain links TRBV19 to TRBJ1-1, with D tentatively TRBD1 (5 bases). Trimming removed 10 bases from V and 1 base from J, with 10 bases in between. From germline, CDR1 is LNHDA and CDR2 SQIVND (reference sequence). The CDR3 has 12 residues.

The V and J genes are TRBV9 and TRBJ2-1; perhaps TRBD2 as D (5 bases). Trimming took off 1 base at V and 3 bases at J, with 8 bases between the two ends. Germline V gene sequence: CDR1 SGDLS, CDR2 YYNGEE. The CDR3 is 14 residues long. The CDR3 region has the DNA TGTGCCAGCAGCGTAATGGAGGTCTACAATGAGCAGTTCTTC. Amino acids: CASSVMEVYNEQFF.

This clone was picked up a small number of times. The chain couples TRBV10-3 to TRBJ2-5; tentative D call: TRBD1 (6 bases). The germline gives CDR1 ENHRY, CDR2 SYGVKD. Trimming stripped 0 bases from V and 3 bases from J, with 11 bases between. There are 15 residues in the CDR3. DNA of the CDR3: TGTGCCATCAGTGAGTCGAGCTCAGGGGAAGAGACCCAGTACTTC. Translated: CAISESSSGEETQYF.

This chain links TRBV7-2 with TRBJ2-3; 13 bases map to TRBD2. Germline loops: CDR1 SGHTA, CDR2 FQGNSA. This CDR3 has 19 residues. V shed 3 bases, J shed 3 bases, and the junction held 12 bases outside the gene matches. The CDR3 loop is CASSFFKDLLAGGTDTQYF. The CDR3 DNA reads TGTGCCAGCAGCTTCTTTAAGGACCTACTAGCGGGGGGGACAGATACGCAGTATTTT.

The CDR3 bases are TGTGCCAGAAGTGAGGGACTAGCGGAGAAACTAGCCAAAAACATTCAGTACTTC. It yields the protein CARSEGLAEKLAKNIQYF. This chain joins TRBV27 and TRBJ2-4, with TRBD2 matching 11 bases. J gave up 0 bases and V 9 bases, and 13 bases lay outside the gene matches. Germline V CDR1 and CDR2: MNHEY, SMNVEV (reference sequence). The CDR3 extends over 18 amino acids.

This clone has just a few counts. V is TRBV5-6 and J is TRBJ2-1; D may be TRBD1 (5 bases). V was clipped by 5 bases and J by 0 bases, with 9 bases between them. Germline V gene lookup returns CDR1 SGHDT and CDR2 YYEEEE. CDR3 length equals 14 residues. CDR3: CASSPGNSYNEQFF. The CDR3 DNA follows: TGTGCCAGCAGTCCAGGGAACTCCTACAATGAGCAGTTCTTC.

This clone was detected a few times. Other DNA sequences of this sample code for an identical CDR3. The CDR3: CASSLRGYGYTF. CDR3 coding DNA: TGTGCCAGCAGTTTACGCGGCTATGGCTACACCTTC. The chain joins TRBV28 to TRBJ1-2, with D hard to call. The CDR3 runs 12 residues. Germline CDR1 is MDHEN and CDR2 is SYDVKM. V gave up 2 bases and J gave up 4 bases, with 5 bases separating them.

This clone has a handful of counts. The V call is TRBV13, the J call TRBJ1-2, with 7 bases aligning to TRBD1. The CDR3 covers 15 residues. Trimming cost V 4 bases and J 0 bases; bases outside gene matches: 5. In germline, CDR1 is PRHDT, CDR2 FYEKMQ (reference sequence). DNA of the CDR3: TGTGCCAGCAGCTACAGACAGGGCCCTAACTATGGCTACACCTTC. Translating gives CASSYRQGPNYGYTF. Supplemented by reference TRBV13 and TRBJ1-2, the full variable domain reads AAGVIQSPRHLIKEKRETATLKCYPIPRHDTVYWYQQGPGQDPQFLISFYEKMQSDKGSIPDRFSAQQFSDYHSELNMSSLELGDSALYFCASSYRQGPNYGYTFGSGTRLTVV.

The chain uses TRBV7-3 and TRBJ2-2, with D possibly TRBD1 on 5 matching bases. The CDR3 totals 17 residues. V was trimmed by 5 bases and J by 3 bases, leaving 19 bases between them. The germline V gene encodes CDR1 SGHTA and CDR2 FQGTGA. The CDR3 DNA is TGTGCCAGCAGCCTAGGGTCTTTTTCAGGGTACACCGGGGAGCTGTTTTTT. Translated: CASSLGSFSGYTGELFF.

The chain couples TRBV29-1 to TRBJ2-7, with a possible D match to TRBD1 (6 bases). The germline V and J ends were trimmed by 4 bases and 2 bases, with 15 bases remaining between them. The CDR3 has 14 amino acids. Germline V gene data show CDR1 as SQVTM and CDR2 as ANQGSEA. CDR3 sequence: CSVVEVQGPYEQYF. DNA for the CDR3: TGCAGCGTTGTTGAAGTACAGGGTCCCTACGAGCAGTACTTC.

This chain links TRBV27 with TRBJ2-3; 12 nucleotides align to TRBD2. The CDR3 loop spans 18 amino acids. CDR1 is MNHEY and CDR2 is SMNVEV in the germline V gene (reference sequence). Trimming took 3 bases from V and 4 from J; bases not matched to a gene: 11. The CDR3 DNA reads TGTGCCAGCAGTTTTGAGCTAGCGGGGGGGGCACAGCCAGATACGCAGTATTTT. The encoded protein is CASSFELAGGAQPDTQYF.

In the case of this clone: This may come from a read error, since a much larger clone is one base off. This sequence joins TRBV5-1 and TRBJ1-1; the D is unclear. Germline loops: CDR1 SGHRS, CDR2 YFSETQ. The germline V and J ends were trimmed by 2 bases and 2 bases, with 1 base remaining between them. The CDR3 length is 11 residues. CDR3 DNA: TGCGCCAGCAGCTTTAACACTGAAGCTTTCTTT. Translating it yields CASSFNTEAFF.